The entry below gives a single T cell receptor (beta chain) sequence along with its context. Its antigen is currently unknown. The germline gene is not matched at one end of the junction; a read error may be the cause. These data originate in a study of CD8 T cells in Susac syndrome. The V gene's germline CDR1 is SEHNR and CDR2 FQNEAQ (reference sequence). The CDR3 spans 16 residues. Reverse transcription used about 0.45 to 1 ug RNA and random hexamers. TCR beta CDR3 was amplified by immunoSEQ covering 54 Vbeta and 13 Jbeta. TCRdb reprocessed the immunoSEQ multiplex PCR reads via MiXCR and lists one record per CDR3 protein. The sample gives more than 150,000 distinct CDR3 sequences, around 94% of which show up once; roughly 0.13% is in the top ten. Study-level results: The relatively small number of individuals in the TCR sequencing and HLA analysis was acknowledged by the study.

TCR beta from blood CD8+ and CD4+ T cells was sequenced. Negative isolation yielded CD8+ and CD4+ T cells; FACS enriched TEMRA cells. This sequence originates from a human donor in good health. The J gene is TRBJ2-5, the V gene TRBV7-9, with TRBD2 matching 14 bases. Sequencing was carried out using CD4+ T cells from PBMCs. The CDR3 DNA follows: TGTGCCAGCAGCACCGGGACTAGCGGGAGACGAGAGACCCGGTACTTC. This sequence encodes CASSTGTSGRRETRYF.